The 14 T cell receptor beta chains below all came from one sample that was sequenced in a study of blood T cell repertoires in COVID-19. Measured with immunoSEQ multiplex PCR; TCRdb has only the in-frame clones, and not every one. The sample carries approximately 80,000 clones, approximately 85% recorded once. The specimen sequenced was peripheral blood. These receptors all come from a woman older than 75 with COVID-19, enrolled during active disease.

The chain links TRBV10-1 to TRBJ1-6; no clear D gene. The CDR3 is 15 residues long. Germline CDR1 is WNHNN and CDR2 is SYGVQD (reference sequence). V lost 0 bases and J 5 bases, leaving 8 bases between the germline ends. CDR3 loop: CASSESVGDNSPLHF. The CDR3 nucleotides read TGCGCCAGCAGTGAGTCCGTCGGGGATAATTCACCCCTCCACTTT.

This chain links TRBV11-2 with TRBJ2-7, with 9 bases aligning to TRBD2. The germline gives CDR1 SGHAT, CDR2 FQNNGV. V shed 3 bases and J 6 bases; nucleotides not matched to a gene: 9. The CDR3 consists of 15 residues. CDR3 nucleotide sequence: TGTGCCAGCAGCTTCGGGGTAGCGGGAGTTGTCGAGCAGTACTTC. Its protein is CASSFGVAGVVEQYF.

This rearrangement joins TRBV15 to TRBJ1-5; maybe TRBD1 (6 bases). V was shortened by 4 bases and J by 4 bases, with 14 bases between the two germline ends. The CDR3 spans 15 residues. Germline values: CDR1 LNHNV, CDR2 YYDKDF (reference sequence). Here the CDR3 reads CATSKSGTQNQPQHF. CDR3 bases: TGTGCCACCAGCAAATCCGGGACACAAAATCAGCCCCAGCATTTT.

The chain carries TRBV9 and TRBJ2-2; no firm D call. The CDR3 sequence is 13 residues long. Germline V gene lookup returns CDR1 SGDLS and CDR2 YYNGEE. V lost 2 bases and J lost 3, with 5 bases in between. The CDR3 protein is CASSVSHTGELFF. In nucleotides, the CDR3 is TGTGCCAGCAGCGTGAGCCACACCGGGGAGCTGTTTTTT. The full variable domain, rest sourced from reference TRBV9 and TRBJ2-2, is DSGVTQTPKHLITATGQRVTLRCSPRSGDLSVYWYQQSLDQGLQFLIQYYNGEERAKGNILERFSAQQFPDLHSELNLSSLELGDSALYFCASSVSHTGELFFGEGSRLTVL.

The rearrangement links TRBV27 to TRBJ2-7; 7 bases line up with TRBD1. The V segment lost 5 bases and the J segment 3 bases; nucleotides outside the gene matches: 7. Germline values: CDR1 MNHEY, CDR2 SMNVEV (reference sequence). The length of the CDR3 is 14 residues. The CDR3 region has the DNA TGTGCCAGCAGTCCGAACAGGGGTAGCTACGAGCAGTACTTC. Protein sequence: CASSPNRGSYEQYF.

V is TRBV3-1 (or the pseudogene TRBV3-2) and J is TRBJ2-7, with a tentative D call TRBD1 (6 bases). Trimming removed 5 bases from V and 4 bases from J, with 9 bases in between. Germline assignment: CDR1 LGHDT and CDR2 YNNKEL (reference sequence). The CDR3 runs to 12 residues. DNA for the CDR3: TGTGCCAGCAGCGAGACAGGATACGAGCAGTACTTC. It translates to CASSETGYEQYF.

The V and J genes are TRBV27 and TRBJ1-1, with 9 nucleotides matching TRBD1. CDR3 size: 12 residues. V shed 5 bases, J shed 9 bases, and the junction held 4 bases outside the gene matches. The germline CDR1 and CDR2 sequences are MNHEY and SMNVEV (reference sequence). The CDR3 here is CASSIYRGQAFF. In DNA, the CDR3 is TGTGCCAGCAGTATTTACAGGGGGCAAGCTTTCTTT.

The CDR3 is CATRPPPGQGLARSYEQYF. The CDR3 DNA reads TGTGCCACCAGACCACCTCCGGGACAGGGCCTAGCGCGGTCCTACGAGCAGTACTTC. The chain recombines TRBV24-1 with TRBJ2-7; 9 bases line up with TRBD1. The CDR3 covers 19 residues. CDR1 KGHDR and CDR2 SFDVKD come from the germline V gene. The V gene end was trimmed by 7 bases and the J gene end by 1 base; junction bases not matched to a gene: 19.

The CDR3 reads CASSVEGGTEQYF. For the CDR3, the DNA is TGTGCCAGCAGCGTAGAGGGGGGGACCGAGCAGTACTTC. V usage is TRBV9 and J usage is TRBJ2-7, with TRBD2 as a possible D gene (7 bases). V lost 0 bases and J 6 bases, leaving 10 bases between the germline ends. CDR3 length: 13 amino acids. From germline, CDR1 is SGDLS and CDR2 YYNGEE. Supplemented by reference TRBV9 and TRBJ2-7, the full variable domain reads DSGVTQTPKHLITATGQRVTLRCSPRSGDLSVYWYQQSLDQGLQFLIQYYNGEERAKGNILERFSAQQFPDLHSELNLSSLELGDSALYFCASSVEGGTEQYFGPGTRLTVT.

This clone has a single count. The chain is built from TRBV7-6 and TRBJ1-3; possibly TRBD1 for D (6 bases). CDR1 and CDR2 from the germline V gene are SGHVS and FNYEAQ. V was clipped by 1 base and J by 4 bases, with 14 bases between them. The CDR3 runs 16 residues. The CDR3: CASSLEGGGAGNTIYF. DNA of the CDR3: TGTGCCAGCAGCTTAGAGGGAGGGGGAGCCGGAAACACCATATATTTT. The full variable domain, rest sourced from reference TRBV7-6 and TRBJ1-3, is GAGVSQSPRYKVTKRGQDVALRCDPISGHVSLYWYRQALGQGPEFLTYFNYEAQQDKSGLPNDRFSAERPEGSISTLTIQRTEQRDSAMYRCASSLEGGGAGNTIYFGEGSWLTVV.

This clone was detected only a few times. The chain uses TRBV10-3 and TRBJ1-2; tentative D call: TRBD1 (5 bases). V dropped 0 bases and J dropped 4 bases, with 12 bases sitting between them. The CDR3 runs 15 residues. Germline loops: CDR1 ENHRY, CDR2 SYGVKD. Here the CDR3 DNA reads TGTGCCATCAGTGAGTCAGGCAGGGCGGCCTATGGCTACACCTTC. This codes for CAISESGRAAYGYTF.

The rearrangement joins TRBV7-2 to TRBJ2-3; TRBD2 matches at 10 bases. With V trimmed by 5 bases and J by 1 base, 9 bases remained unmatched. CDR3 length: 17 residues. In germline, CDR1 is SGHTA, CDR2 FQGNSA. The CDR3 region is CASSPGSGRAGTDTQYF. The CDR3 DNA follows: TGTGCCAGCAGCCCAGGGAGCGGGAGGGCGGGCACAGATACGCAGTATTTT.

Only a few counts were recorded for this clone. The junction does not match germline at one end; this may be a read error. J is TRBJ2-3 and V is TRBV7-7; TRBD2 aligns across 11 bases. This CDR3 comprises 15 residues. CDR1 is SSHAT and CDR2 is FNYEAQ in the germline V gene (reference sequence). The DNA for the CDR3 is TGTGCTAGCAGCGAGGGACTAGCGGGCACAGATACGCAGTATTTT. Translation: CASSEGLAGTDTQYF. Looking up the rest from reference TRBV7-7 and TRBJ2-3 gives the full variable domain: GAGVSQSPRYKVTKRGQDVTLRCDPISSHATLYWYQQALGQGPEFLTYFNYEAQPDKSGLPSDRFSAERPEGSISTLTIQRTEQRDSAMYRCASSEGLAGTDTQYFGPGTRLTVL.

V is TRBV7-3 and J is TRBJ1-1, with 8 positions matching TRBD1. Germline CDR1 SGHTA, CDR2 FQGTGA. The length of the CDR3 is 14 residues. V was pared by 4 bases and J by 3 bases, with 4 bases of the junction left unmatched. This CDR3 is CASSSGGWDTEAFF. CDR3 nucleotides: TGTGCCAGCAGCTCAGGGGGCTGGGACACTGAAGCTTTCTTT.